These 16 T cell receptor beta chains share one sample of origin, sequenced in a study of blood T cell repertoires in COVID-19. Data came from immunoSEQ multiplex PCR; TCRdb stores just in-frame clones and leaves some out. The repertoire consists of just under 250,000 clones, with roughly 91% occurring once and the leading ten covering 4.1%. Sequenced input: PBMCs or T cells enriched from blood (not recorded which). Every receptor here comes from a woman aged 25 to 39 who had recovered from COVID-19.

The chain employs TRBV5-1 and TRBJ1-1; TRBD1 aligns across 9 bases. The trim removed 0 bases at V and 4 bases at J, leaving 13 bases unmatched. The CDR3 totals 18 residues. Germline V gene lookup returns CDR1 SGHRS and CDR2 YFSETQ. The CDR3 DNA reads TGCGCCAGCAGCTTGGATCCCGTACAGGGGGCGATTTCCACTGAAGCTTTCTTT. Translated: CASSLDPVQGAISTEAFF.

This clone was found once. The chain has TRBV5-6 and TRBJ2-7, with TRBD1 identical over 7 bases. In germline, CDR1 is SGHDT, CDR2 YYEEEE. The CDR3 sequence is 13 residues long. J gave up 5 bases and V 0 bases, and 2 bases lay outside the gene matches. The CDR3 bases are TGTGCCAGCAGCTTGGAGGGGGCCCACGAGCAGTACTTC. It translates to CASSLEGAHEQYF.

The gene calls are TRBV5-6 and TRBJ1-1, with D maybe TRBD1 (6 bases). Germline V gene data show CDR1 as SGHDT and CDR2 as YYEEEE. CDR3 length: 16 residues. Trimming shortened V by 6 bases and J by 10 bases, and 28 bases separated the two germline ends. CDR3 sequence: CASNSRSTGFPPRAFF. The CDR3 DNA is TGTGCCAGCAACTCAAGGAGTACAGGGTTTCCCCCCAGAGCTTTCTTT. The entire variable domain, with the rest obtained from reference TRBV5-6 and TRBJ1-1, is as follows: DAGVTQSPTHLIKTRGQQVTLRCSPKSGHDTVSWYQQALGQGPQFIFQYYEEEERQRGNFPDRFSGHQFPNYSSELNVNALLLGDSALYLCASNSRSTGFPPRAFFGQGTRLTVV.

This clone was detected only once. This chain connects TRBV27 to TRBJ1-2; tentative D call: TRBD1 (6 bases). This CDR3 is 14 amino acids long. Trimming took off 5 bases at V and 2 bases at J, with 12 bases between the two ends. Germline values: CDR1 MNHEY, CDR2 SMNVEV (reference sequence). CDR3 in amino acids: CASSRGDKNYGYTF. The DNA of the CDR3 is TGTGCCAGCAGTCGTGGGGACAAAAACTATGGCTACACCTTC.

The V gene is TRBV6-5, the J gene TRBJ1-5, with D maybe TRBD1 (5 bases). Trimming took off 6 bases at V and 4 bases at J, with 7 bases between the two ends. CDR1 is MNHEY, CDR2 SVGAGI, per germline. The CDR3 is 12 amino acids. This CDR3 is CASRGGNQPQHF. As DNA, the CDR3 is TGTGCCAGCAGGGGGGGGAATCAGCCCCAGCATTTT.

V usage is TRBV28 and J usage is TRBJ2-5; 10 bases are shared with TRBD1. Looked up from germline, CDR1 is MDHEN and CDR2 is SYDVKM. CDR3 length equals 18 residues. V gave up 6 bases and J gave up 0 bases; unmatched junction bases: 13. The CDR3 spells CASSFDRGRLRNQETQYF. Written as DNA, the CDR3 is TGTGCCAGCAGCTTTGACAGGGGGCGTCTCAGAAACCAAGAGACCCAGTACTTC. The full variable domain, completed using reference TRBV28 and TRBJ2-5, is DVKVTQSSRYLVKRTGEKVFLECVQDMDHENMFWYRQDPGLGLRLIYFSYDVKMKEKGDIPEGYSVSREKKERFSLILESASTNQTSMYLCASSFDRGRLRNQETQYFGPGTRLLVL.

The CDR3 reads CASSQVGGGDTQYF. In DNA, the CDR3 is TGTGCCAGCAGCCAAGTAGGCGGGGGAGATACGCAGTATTTT. The rearrangement links TRBV3-1 (or the pseudogene TRBV3-2) to TRBJ2-3; TRBD2 agrees at 7 bases. Losses at the gene ends were 1 base for V and 5 bases for J; bases not matched to a gene: 3. Germline CDR1 LGHDT, CDR2 YNNKEL (reference sequence). The CDR3 runs 14 residues.

The chain links TRBV7-2 to TRBJ2-1; 7 bases agree with TRBD2. This CDR3 comprises 18 residues. Unmatched junction bases numbered 10, after V lost 2 bases and J lost 0 bases. CDR1 SGHTA and CDR2 FQGNSA come from the germline V gene. CDR3 region: CASSLRRFLAVSYNEQFF. In DNA, the CDR3 is TGTGCCAGCAGCTTAAGGAGATTTCTAGCGGTCTCCTACAATGAGCAGTTCTTC.

The sample holds a few counts of this clone. The J gene is TRBJ2-1, the V gene TRBV9; 8 nucleotides align to TRBD2. V gave up 1 base and J gave up 4 bases; unmatched junction bases: 7. The V gene's germline CDR1 is SGDLS and CDR2 YYNGEE. CDR3 length: 16 residues. In nucleotides, the CDR3 is TGTGCCAGCAGCGTACAGCCTAGCGGGCTTTACAATGAGCAGTTCTTC. Protein product: CASSVQPSGLYNEQFF.

In its sample, this clone was seen once. The chain combines TRBV3-1 (or the pseudogene TRBV3-2) with TRBJ1-5; perhaps TRBD1 as D (5 bases). The V and J ends lost 0 bases and 4 bases respectively, with 10 bases between them. The CDR3 sequence is 15 residues long. CDR1 and CDR2 from the germline V gene are LGHDT and YNNKEL (reference sequence). CDR3 amino acids: CASSQDGRGNQPQHF. Written as DNA, the CDR3 is TGTGCCAGCAGCCAAGACGGCCGGGGGAATCAGCCCCAGCATTTT.

CDR3 DNA sequence: TGTGCCAGCAGTCCCCACCAGACAGGGAGGACTGAAGCTTTCTTT. Translating gives CASSPHQTGRTEAFF. The J gene is TRBJ1-1, the V gene TRBV6-5; 7 bases align to TRBD1. This CDR3 is 15 amino acids long. CDR1 is MNHEY and CDR2 is SVGAGI in the germline V gene. V shed 5 bases and J 5 bases; nucleotides not matched to a gene: 11.

The chain recombines TRBV6-1 with TRBJ2-3, with D possibly TRBD2 on 6 matching bases. V lost 0 bases to trimming and J lost 6 bases, with 16 bases between them. CDR1 is MNHNS, CDR2 SASEGT, per germline. This CDR3 region has 16 residues. CDR3 in amino acids: CASSEATSRLVDTQYF. In nucleotides, the CDR3 is TGTGCCAGCAGTGAAGCGACTAGTAGGTTGGTGGATACGCAGTATTTT.

V is TRBV19 and J is TRBJ2-7; D uncertain. The length of the CDR3 is 13 residues. CDR1 is LNHDA and CDR2 is SQIVND in the germline V gene (reference sequence). Trimming cost V 3 bases and J 3 bases, with 9 bases left between them. CDR3 amino acids: CASSIRHRYEQYF. DNA for the CDR3: TGTGCCAGTAGTATCAGACACCGCTACGAGCAGTACTTC.

The CDR3 sequence: CASSPETNRVGGYTF. CDR3 nucleotides: TGTGCCAGCAGCCCAGAGACTAACAGGGTTGGCGGCTACACCTTC. V usage is TRBV5-6 and J usage is TRBJ1-2; D may be TRBD1 (6 bases). The germline CDR1 and CDR2 sequences are SGHDT and YYEEEE. This CDR3 is built from 15 residues. V shed 4 bases and J shed 8 bases, with 21 bases lying between them. The complete variable domain, with remaining parts taken from reference TRBV5-6 and TRBJ1-2, reads DAGVTQSPTHLIKTRGQQVTLRCSPKSGHDTVSWYQQALGQGPQFIFQYYEEEERQRGNFPDRFSGHQFPNYSSELNVNALLLGDSALYLCASSPETNRVGGYTFGSGTRLTVV.

The count of this clone is one. V usage is TRBV4-3 and J usage is TRBJ1-4; D is uncertain. Germline assignment: CDR1 LGHNA and CDR2 YSLEER. Trimming cost V 0 bases and J 7 bases, with 6 bases left between them. The CDR3 extends over 13 amino acids. For the CDR3, the DNA is TGCGCCAGCAGCCAAGACTTATTTGAAAAACTGTTTTTT. Its protein product is CASSQDLFEKLFF.

The chain is built from TRBV5-5 and TRBJ1-5; no definite D call. The V end was cut by 4 bases, the J end by 8 bases, with 13 bases between. CDR1 and CDR2 from the germline V gene are SGHKS and YYEKEE (reference sequence). This CDR3 has 13 residues. CDR3 sequence reads: CASSRAGGEPQHF. Here the CDR3 DNA reads TGTGCCAGCAGCCGGGCGGGTGGAGAGCCCCAGCATTTT.